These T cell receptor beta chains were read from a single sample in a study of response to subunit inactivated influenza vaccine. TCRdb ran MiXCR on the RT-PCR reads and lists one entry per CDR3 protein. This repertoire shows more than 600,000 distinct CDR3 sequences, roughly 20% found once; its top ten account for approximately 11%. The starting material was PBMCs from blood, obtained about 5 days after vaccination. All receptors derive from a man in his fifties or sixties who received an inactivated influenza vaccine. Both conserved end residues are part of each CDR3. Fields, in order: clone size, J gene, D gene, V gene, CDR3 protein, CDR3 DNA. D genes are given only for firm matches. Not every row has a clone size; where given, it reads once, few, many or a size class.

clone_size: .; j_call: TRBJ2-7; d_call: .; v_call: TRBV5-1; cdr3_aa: CASRPAATYEQYF; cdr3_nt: TGCGCCAGCAGGCCGGCGGCAACCTACGAGCAGTACTTC
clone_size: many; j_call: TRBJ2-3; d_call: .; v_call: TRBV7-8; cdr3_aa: CASSARVPDTQYF; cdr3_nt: TGTGCCAGCAGCGCCAGGGTACCAGATACGCAGTATTTT
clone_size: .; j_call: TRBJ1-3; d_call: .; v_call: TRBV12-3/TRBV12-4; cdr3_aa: CASSLAGLGAGNTIYF; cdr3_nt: TGTGCCAGCAGTTTAGCCGGGTTGGGGGCTGGAAACACCATATATTTT
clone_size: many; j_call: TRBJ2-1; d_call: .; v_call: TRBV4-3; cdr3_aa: CASSQDLDQRGEQFF; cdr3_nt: TGCGCCAGCAGCCAAGATTTAGATCAGAGGGGTGAGCAGTTCTTC
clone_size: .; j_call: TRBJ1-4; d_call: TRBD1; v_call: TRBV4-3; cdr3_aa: CASSQDFGTGWEKLFF; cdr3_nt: TGCGCCAGCAGCCAAGATTTCGGGACAGGGTGGGAAAAACTGTTTTTT
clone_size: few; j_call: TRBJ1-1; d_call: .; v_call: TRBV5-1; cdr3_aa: CASSAGTINTEAFF; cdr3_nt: TGCGCCAGCAGCGCTGGCACCATCAACACTGAAGCTTTCTTT
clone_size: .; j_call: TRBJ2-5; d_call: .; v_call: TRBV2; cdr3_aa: CASSEWTQETQYF; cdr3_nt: TGTGCCAGCAGTGAATGGACTCAAGAGACCCAGTACTTC
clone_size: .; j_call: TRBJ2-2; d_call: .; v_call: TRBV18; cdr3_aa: CASSPIRSANTGELFF; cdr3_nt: TGTGCCAGCTCACCAATCCGTTCGGCGAACACCGGGGAGCTGTTTTTT
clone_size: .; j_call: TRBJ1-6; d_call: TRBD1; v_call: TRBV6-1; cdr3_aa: CASSLDRSIVPLHF; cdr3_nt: TGTGCCAGCAGCTTGGACAGGTCCATCGTACCCCTCCACTTT
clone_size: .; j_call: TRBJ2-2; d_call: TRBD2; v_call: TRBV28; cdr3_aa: CASRATSGDQELFF; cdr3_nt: TGTGCCAGCAGAGCTACTAGCGGGGATCAGGAGCTGTTTTTT
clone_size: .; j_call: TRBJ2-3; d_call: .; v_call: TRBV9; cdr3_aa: CASSVVYSDPISPDTQYF; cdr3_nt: TGTGCCAGCAGCGTAGTTTATTCGGATCCAATCTCTCCAGATACGCAGTATTTT
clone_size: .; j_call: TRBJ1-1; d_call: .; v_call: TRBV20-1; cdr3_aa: CSASNRGFLEAFF; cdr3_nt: TGCAGTGCTTCAAATAGGGGCTTTCTTGAAGCTTTCTTT
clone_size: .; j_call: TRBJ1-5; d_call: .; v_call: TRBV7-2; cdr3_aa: CASSLGGASGNQPQHF; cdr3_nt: TGTGCCAGCAGCTTAGGTGGAGCTAGCGGCAATCAGCCCCAGCATTTT
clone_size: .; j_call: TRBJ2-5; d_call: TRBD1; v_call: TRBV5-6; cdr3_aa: CASRDRGSGETQYF; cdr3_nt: TGTGCCAGCCGGGACAGGGGGTCCGGGGAGACCCAGTACTTC
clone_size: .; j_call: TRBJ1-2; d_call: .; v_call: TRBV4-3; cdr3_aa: CASSQDTRGVRDGYTF; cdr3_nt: TGCGCCAGCAGCCAAGATACGAGGGGGGTGAGAGATGGCTACACCTTC
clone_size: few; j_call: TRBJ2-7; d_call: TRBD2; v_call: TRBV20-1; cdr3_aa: CSARDLAGRGGYEQYF; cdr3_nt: TGCAGTGCTAGAGACTTAGCCGGACGGGGGGGTTACGAGCAGTACTTC
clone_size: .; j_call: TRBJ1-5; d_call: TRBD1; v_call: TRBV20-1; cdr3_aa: CSARPQGGQPQHF; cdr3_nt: TGCAGTGCTAGACCCCAGGGGGGACAGCCCCAGCATTTT
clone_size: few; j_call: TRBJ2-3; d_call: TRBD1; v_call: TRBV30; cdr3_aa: CASSHKTGRRTDTQYF; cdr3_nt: TGTGCCTCATCGCACAAGACAGGGAGAAGGACAGATACGCAGTATTTT
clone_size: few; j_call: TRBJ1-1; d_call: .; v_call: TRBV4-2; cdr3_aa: CASKRRAGTEAFF; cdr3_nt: TGTGCCAGCAAAAGGCGGGCGGGTACCGAAGCTTTCTTT
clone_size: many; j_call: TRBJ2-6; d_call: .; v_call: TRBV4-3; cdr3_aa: CASSQGHLSGANVLTF; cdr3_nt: TGCGCCAGCAGCCAAGGACACCTCTCTGGGGCCAACGTCCTGACTTTC
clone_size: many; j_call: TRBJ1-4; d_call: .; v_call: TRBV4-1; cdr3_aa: CASSLGLLNEKLFF; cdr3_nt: TGCGCCAGCAGCCTTGGCCTCCTTAATGAAAAACTGTTTTTT
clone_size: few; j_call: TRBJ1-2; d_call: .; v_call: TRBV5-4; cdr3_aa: CASSLKGAPVGMPGYGYTF; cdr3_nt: TGTGCCAGCAGCTTGAAGGGTGCACCAGTGGGGATGCCTGGCTATGGCTACACCTTC
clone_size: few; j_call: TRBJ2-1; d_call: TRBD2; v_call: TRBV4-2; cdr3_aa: CASSQDRAGGYNEQFF; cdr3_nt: TGTGCCAGCAGCCAAGATCGAGCGGGAGGGTACAATGAGCAGTTCTTC
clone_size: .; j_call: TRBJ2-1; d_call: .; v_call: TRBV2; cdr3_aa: CASGLYEQFF; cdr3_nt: TGTGCCAGCGGACTCTATGAGCAGTTCTTC
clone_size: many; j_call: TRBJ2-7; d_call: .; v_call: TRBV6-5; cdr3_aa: CASSYGGASYEQYF; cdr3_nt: TGTGCCAGCAGCTATGGCGGGGCATCCTACGAGCAGTACTTC
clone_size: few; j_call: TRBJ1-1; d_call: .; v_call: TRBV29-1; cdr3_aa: CSVEPPLLTGLNTEAFF; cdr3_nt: TGCAGCGTTGAACCGCCCCTTTTGACAGGACTGAACACTGAAGCTTTCTTT
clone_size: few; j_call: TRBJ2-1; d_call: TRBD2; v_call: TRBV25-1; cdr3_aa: CASRQGGTSGHNEQFF; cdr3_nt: TGTGCCAGCAGACAGGGAGGGACTAGCGGACACAATGAGCAGTTCTTC
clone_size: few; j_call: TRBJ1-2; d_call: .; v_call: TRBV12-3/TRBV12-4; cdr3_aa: CASSPRGVGSYGYTF; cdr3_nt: TGTGCCAGCAGTCCCCGGGGAGTCGGGAGCTATGGCTACACCTTC
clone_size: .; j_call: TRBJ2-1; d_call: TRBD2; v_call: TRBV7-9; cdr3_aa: CASSLLRAGVFDEQFF; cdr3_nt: TGTGCCAGCAGCTTATTACGAGCGGGAGTATTCGATGAGCAGTTCTTC
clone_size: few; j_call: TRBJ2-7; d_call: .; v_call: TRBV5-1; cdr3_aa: CASSLDPQGYEQYF; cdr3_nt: TGCGCCAGCAGCTTGGACCCTCAGGGTTACGAGCAGTACTTC
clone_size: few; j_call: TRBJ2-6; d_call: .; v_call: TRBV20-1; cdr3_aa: CSAKGHPSGANVLTF; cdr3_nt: TGCAGTGCGAAGGGACACCCCTCTGGGGCCAACGTCCTGACTTTC
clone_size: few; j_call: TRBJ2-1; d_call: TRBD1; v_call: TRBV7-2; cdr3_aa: CASSARTGAYEQFF; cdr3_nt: TGTGCCAGCAGCGCCCGGACAGGCGCCTATGAGCAGTTCTTC
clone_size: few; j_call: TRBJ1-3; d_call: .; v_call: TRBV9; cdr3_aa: CASSVVGDTIYF; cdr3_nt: TGTGCCAGCAGCGTCGTCGGAGACACCATATATTTT
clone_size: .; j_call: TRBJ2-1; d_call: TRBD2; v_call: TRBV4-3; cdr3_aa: CASSQDYPGGGFNEQFF; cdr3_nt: TGCGCCAGCAGCCAAGATTACCCTGGCGGGGGGTTTAATGAGCAGTTCTTC
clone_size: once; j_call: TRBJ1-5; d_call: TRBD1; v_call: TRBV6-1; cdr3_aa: CASRQGQSSNQPQHF; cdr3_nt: TGTGCCAGCCGGCAGGGACAGTCTAGCAATCAGCCCCAGCATTTT
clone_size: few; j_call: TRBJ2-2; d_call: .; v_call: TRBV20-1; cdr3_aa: CSARLSSDIGELFF; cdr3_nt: TGCAGTGCTAGGTTGTCTAGCGACATCGGGGAGCTGTTTTTT
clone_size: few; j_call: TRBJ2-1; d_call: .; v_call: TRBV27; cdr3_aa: CASSSTGRQDNEQFF; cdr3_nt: TGTGCCAGCAGTTCCACAGGGCGCCAAGACAATGAGCAGTTCTTC
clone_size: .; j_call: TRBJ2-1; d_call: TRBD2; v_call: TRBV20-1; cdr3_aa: CSARDKLRGGAYEQFF; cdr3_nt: TGCAGTGCTAGAGACAAGCTACGCGGGGGGGCCTATGAGCAGTTCTTC
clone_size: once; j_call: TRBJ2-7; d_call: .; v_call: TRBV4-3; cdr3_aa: CASSQAFRSHYEQYF; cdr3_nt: TGCGCCAGCAGCCAAGCGTTCCGCAGCCACTACGAGCAGTACTTC
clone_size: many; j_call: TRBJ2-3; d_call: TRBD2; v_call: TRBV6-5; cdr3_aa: CASSYETSGGERDTQYF; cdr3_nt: TGTGCCAGCAGTTACGAGACTAGCGGAGGAGAGAGAGATACGCAGTATTTT
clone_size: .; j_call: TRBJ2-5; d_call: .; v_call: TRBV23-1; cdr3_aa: CASSHYGQTPQETQYF; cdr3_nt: TGCGCCAGCAGCCATTACGGACAGACACCTCAAGAGACCCAGTACTTC
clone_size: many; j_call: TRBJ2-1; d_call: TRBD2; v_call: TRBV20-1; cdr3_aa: CSARDYRGEGLGNEQFF; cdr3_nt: TGCAGTGCTAGAGATTATCGGGGGGAGGGCCTTGGCAATGAGCAGTTCTTC
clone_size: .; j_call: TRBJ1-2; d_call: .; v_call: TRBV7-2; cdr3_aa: CASSLGYSYGYTF; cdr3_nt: TGTGCCAGCAGCTTAGGATACAGCTATGGCTACACCTTC
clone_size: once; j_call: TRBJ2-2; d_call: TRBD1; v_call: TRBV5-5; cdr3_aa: CASSALTGGADTGELFF; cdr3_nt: TGTGCCAGCAGCGCCCTGACAGGGGGCGCGGACACCGGGGAGCTGTTTTTT
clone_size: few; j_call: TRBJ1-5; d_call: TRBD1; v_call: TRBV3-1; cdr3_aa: CASSYGQASNQPQHF; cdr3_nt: TGTGCCAGCAGCTACGGACAGGCCAGCAATCAGCCCCAGCATTTT
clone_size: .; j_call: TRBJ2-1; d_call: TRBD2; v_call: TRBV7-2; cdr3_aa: CASSLEPGGIPNEQFF; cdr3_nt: TGTGCCAGCAGCTTAGAGCCGGGAGGGATACCCAATGAGCAGTTCTTC
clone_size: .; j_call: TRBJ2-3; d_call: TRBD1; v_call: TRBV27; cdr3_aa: CASSRRTGRPDTQYF; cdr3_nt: TGTGCCAGCAGCCGCAGGACAGGGCGACCAGATACGCAGTATTTT
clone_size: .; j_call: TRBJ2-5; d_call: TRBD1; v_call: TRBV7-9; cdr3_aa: CASTTGGQETQYF; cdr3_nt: TGTGCCAGTACGACAGGGGGCCAAGAGACCCAGTACTTC
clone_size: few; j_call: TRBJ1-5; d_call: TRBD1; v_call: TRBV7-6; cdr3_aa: CASSLGDRASNQPQHF; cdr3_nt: TGTGCCAGCAGCTTAGGGGACAGGGCTAGCAATCAGCCCCAGCATTTT
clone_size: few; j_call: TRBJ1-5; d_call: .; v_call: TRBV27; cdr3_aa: CASSLRWGPGLFNQPQHF; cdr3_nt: TGTGCCAGCAGTTTACGATGGGGTCCCGGGTTGTTTAATCAGCCCCAGCATTTT
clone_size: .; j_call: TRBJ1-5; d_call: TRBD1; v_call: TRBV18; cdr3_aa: CASSPFGQGGSHQPQHF; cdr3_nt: TGTGCCAGCTCACCATTCGGACAGGGAGGTTCACATCAGCCCCAGCATTTT
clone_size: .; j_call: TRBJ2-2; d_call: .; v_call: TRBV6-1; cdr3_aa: CASSTGTGVDTGELFF; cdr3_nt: TGTGCCAGCAGTACCGGGACGGGAGTCGACACCGGGGAGCTGTTTTTT